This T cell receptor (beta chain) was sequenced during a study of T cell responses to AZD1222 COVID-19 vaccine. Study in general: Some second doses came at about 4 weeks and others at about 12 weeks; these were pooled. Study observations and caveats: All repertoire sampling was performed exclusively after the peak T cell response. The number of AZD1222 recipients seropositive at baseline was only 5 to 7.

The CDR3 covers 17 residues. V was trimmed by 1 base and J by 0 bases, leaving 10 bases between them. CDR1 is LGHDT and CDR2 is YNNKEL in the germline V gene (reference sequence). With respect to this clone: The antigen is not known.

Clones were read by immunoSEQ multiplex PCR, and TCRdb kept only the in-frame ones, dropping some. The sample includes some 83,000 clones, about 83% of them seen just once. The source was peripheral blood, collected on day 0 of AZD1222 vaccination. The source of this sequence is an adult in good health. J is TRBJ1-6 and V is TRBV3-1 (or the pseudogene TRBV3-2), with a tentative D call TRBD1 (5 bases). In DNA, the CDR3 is TGTGCCAGCAGCCAAGGACAGTCGAGCTCCTATAATTCACCCCTCCACTTT. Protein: CASSQGQSSSYNSPLHF.